What follows is one T cell receptor (beta chain) and its context. What it binds is unknown. The germline V gene has CDR1 SNHLY and CDR2 FYNNEI. V lost 6 bases, J lost 0 bases, and 8 bases stayed unmatched. The CDR3 covers 17 residues. The sample originates from a study of cytomegalovirus exposure and HLA in healthy donors. Study results and limitations: A later analysis found common viral pathogens apparently linked to several of the most significant clusters.

60 Vbeta and 13 Jbeta primers were used in PCR. Profiling relied on immunoSEQ multiplex PCR, and the TCRdb table lists in-frame clones only, not all of them. The data hold 150,000 to 200,000 clones, with 80% to 90% observed a single time. J is TRBJ1-2 and V is TRBV2; 12 bases match TRBD1. The clonotype was recovered from a man younger than 30 in good health and CMV-seropositive. The material sequenced was PBMCs. The chain's CDR3 is CASSAGTGGPTNYGYTF. Written as DNA, the CDR3 is TGTGCCAGCAGCGCCGGGACAGGGGGCCCTACTAACTATGGCTACACCTTC.